The 2 T cell receptor beta chains reported below all come from one sample, sequenced in a study of shared clonotypes between healthy human individuals. Method: immunoSEQ multiplex PCR; TCRdb's copy keeps in-frame clones and lacks some. The sample includes approximately 1.5 million clones, approximately 98.5% of them seen just once. Specimen: naive CD4+ T cells sorted from blood. Subset given: CD45RA+ positively selected. The receptors here all came from a man aged 25 to 40 in good health.

The gene calls are TRBV19 and TRBJ2-3, with TRBD1 matching 7 bases. The CDR3 is 15 amino acids. Germline values: CDR1 LNHDA, CDR2 SQIVND (reference sequence). With 6 bases clipped from V and 2 bases from J, the junction kept 8 bases outside the gene matches. This CDR3 is CASRTGEFYTDTQYF. In DNA, the CDR3 is TGTGCCAGTAGAACAGGGGAATTTTACACAGATACGCAGTATTTT.

V and J are TRBV11-2 and TRBJ2-2, with D unresolved. V dropped 3 bases and J dropped 3 bases, with 11 bases sitting between them. The CDR3 extends over 15 amino acids. Germline loops: CDR1 SGHAT, CDR2 FQNNGV. In DNA, the CDR3 is TGTGCCAGCAGCTTTTTGGGTGGGCACACCGGGGAGCTGTTTTTT. This translates into CASSFLGGHTGELFF.